These 32 T cell receptor beta chains were all obtained from the same sample, sequenced in a study of cytomegalovirus exposure and HLA in healthy donors. The assay was immunoSEQ multiplex PCR, and TCRdb's table has in-frame clones only and misses some. This table has around 69,000 clones, over 90% appearing once. The source material was PBMCs. These TCRs come from a woman between 18 and 29 years old in good health and CMV-seropositive.

V usage is TRBV7-8 and J usage is TRBJ2-1; tentatively, D is TRBD1 (5 bases). Deletions cut 5 bases from V and 6 bases from J, with 11 bases between. Germline-derived CDR1 and CDR2 are SGHVS and FQNEAQ. The CDR3 extends over 13 amino acids. This chain's CDR3 is CASSLGQPNEQFF. Written as DNA, the CDR3 is TGTGCCAGCAGCCTAGGACAACCCAATGAGCAGTTCTTC.

The V gene is TRBV9, the J gene TRBJ1-1, with D perhaps TRBD1 (6 bases). V lost 0 bases and J lost 2, with 20 bases in between. Germline loops: CDR1 SGDLS, CDR2 YYNGEE. The length of the CDR3 is 18 residues. CDR3 loop: CASSVGRINRTANTEAFF. CDR3 DNA: TGTGCCAGCAGCGTAGGAAGAATAAATCGGACAGCAAACACTGAAGCTTTCTTT.

The chain uses TRBV4-3 and TRBJ1-1; D remains ambiguous. V shed 0 bases and J shed 1 base, with 9 bases lying between them. Germline loops: CDR1 LGHNA, CDR2 YSLEER. This CDR3 is 15 amino acids long. CDR3 region: CASSQDDAGNTEAFF. The DNA of the CDR3 is TGCGCCAGCAGCCAAGATGATGCCGGGAACACTGAAGCTTTCTTT.

This sequence joins TRBV6-4 and TRBJ2-2, with D possibly being TRBD1 (5 bases). The CDR3 length is 15 residues. Trimming cost V 6 bases and J 5 bases, with 16 bases left between them. Germline assignment: CDR1 MRHNA and CDR2 SNTAGT. CDR3 in amino acids: CASSAGQGWTGELFF. The CDR3 DNA reads TGTGCCAGCAGCGCCGGGCAGGGTTGGACCGGGGAGCTGTTTTTT.

The chain is built from TRBV7-6 and TRBJ2-7; 7 bases fit TRBD1. There are 16 residues in the CDR3. Trimming at V came to 5 bases and at J to 1 base, leaving 11 bases not matched to a gene. From germline, CDR1 is SGHVS and CDR2 FNYEAQ. DNA for the CDR3: TGTGCCAGCAGCGTCCAAGACAGGGTGGGTTCCTACGAGCAGTACTTC. Translation: CASSVQDRVGSYEQYF.

J is TRBJ2-7 and V is TRBV28, with D unresolved. V was shortened by 6 bases and J by 6 bases, with 12 bases between the two germline ends. Germline CDR1 MDHEN, CDR2 SYDVKM. This CDR3 has 12 amino acids. The CDR3 sequence is CASSVWWSEQYF. The CDR3 bases are TGTGCCAGCAGCGTCTGGTGGAGCGAGCAGTACTTC. The full variable domain, with the rest looked up from reference TRBV28 and TRBJ2-7, is DVKVTQSSRYLVKRTGEKVFLECVQDMDHENMFWYRQDPGLGLRLIYFSYDVKMKEKGDIPEGYSVSREKKERFSLILESASTNQTSMYLCASSVWWSEQYFGPGTRLTVT.

The V call is TRBV4-3, the J call TRBJ2-1; the match to TRBD2 covers 16 bases. Losses at the gene ends were 3 bases for V and 0 bases for J; bases not matched to a gene: 5. CDR3 length equals 19 residues. Per the germline V gene, CDR1 is LGHNA and CDR2 is YSLEER. The CDR3 sequence is CASSHLGLAGGSSYNEQFF. The CDR3 DNA sequence: TGCGCCAGCAGCCATCTGGGACTAGCGGGAGGGAGCTCCTACAATGAGCAGTTCTTC.

V is TRBV30 and J is TRBJ1-1; D call uncertain. The CDR3 covers 12 residues. CDR1 GTSNPN and CDR2 SVGIG come from the germline V gene (reference sequence). Trimming stripped 7 bases from V and 1 base from J, with 10 bases between. In DNA, the CDR3 is TGTGCCTACCGACTGGGGAACACTGAAGCTTTCTTT. Amino acids: CAYRLGNTEAFF.

The V gene is TRBV7-2, the J gene TRBJ2-1; a possible D gene is TRBD2 (6 bases). The CDR3 is 15 amino acids. V was cut by 0 bases and J by 7 bases, with 13 bases left in between. Germline CDR1 and CDR2: SGHTA and FQGNSA. In DNA, the CDR3 is TGTGCCAGCAGCTTAGCGTGGGCGGGGAGGAATGAGCAGTTCTTC. This sequence encodes CASSLAWAGRNEQFF.

V and J are TRBV6-5 and TRBJ2-4; possibly TRBD1 for D (5 bases). The CDR3 consists of 14 residues. V dropped 3 bases and J dropped 4 bases, with 10 bases sitting between them. Germline V lookup: CDR1 MNHEY, CDR2 SVGAGI. The CDR3 reads CASSYGRVKNIQYF. DNA of the CDR3: TGTGCCAGCAGTTATGGCAGGGTGAAAAACATTCAGTACTTC.

The chain couples TRBV28 to TRBJ1-1; TRBD1 might be the D (5 bases). V gave up 1 base and J gave up 6 bases, with 12 bases separating them. Germline V CDR1 and CDR2: MDHEN, SYDVKM. The CDR3 is 14 amino acids. This CDR3 reads CASSLSGRGAEAFF. Here the CDR3 DNA reads TGTGCCAGCAGTTTATCTGGTAGGGGCGCTGAAGCTTTCTTT.

V usage is TRBV28 and J usage is TRBJ2-7; 10 nucleotides align to TRBD2. The V segment lost 6 bases and the J segment 5 bases; nucleotides outside the gene matches: 10. The germline V gene has CDR1 MDHEN and CDR2 SYDVKM. The length of the CDR3 is 15 residues. The CDR3: CASRGLAEGPHEQYF. CDR3 coding DNA: TGTGCCAGCAGAGGACTAGCGGAAGGGCCCCACGAGCAGTACTTC.

The J gene is TRBJ2-2, the V gene TRBV7-9; D is perhaps TRBD2 (5 bases). Between the trimmed V and J ends, which lost 1 base and 7 bases, there was a span of 13 bases. This CDR3 has 15 amino acids. The germline CDR1 and CDR2 sequences are SEHNR and FQNEAQ (reference sequence). CDR3 amino acids: CASSLVASLVGELFF. CDR3 DNA sequence: TGTGCCAGCAGCTTAGTTGCTAGCTTGGTCGGGGAGCTGTTTTTT.

The chain is built from TRBV6-1 and TRBJ1-4; 9 bases line up with TRBD1. The length of the CDR3 is 15 residues. CDR1 and CDR2 from the germline V gene are MNHNS and SASEGT. Trimming removed 1 base from V and 8 bases from J; junction bases left unmatched: 5. The CDR3 spells CASSEVQGALEKLFF. The DNA of the CDR3 is TGTGCCAGCAGTGAAGTACAGGGGGCACTGGAAAAACTGTTTTTT.

The chain employs TRBV5-4 and TRBJ2-7; tentatively, D is TRBD1 (5 bases). Trimming pared 4 bases from V and 0 bases from J, leaving 14 bases between. The CDR3 is made up of 15 amino acids. CDR1 is SGHNT, CDR2 YYREEE, per germline (reference sequence). CDR3 nucleotides: TGTGCCAGCAGCCCCACGACAGAGAGCTCCTACGAGCAGTACTTC. Translated: CASSPTTESSYEQYF.

This chain uses TRBV30 with TRBJ2-7, with TRBD1 matching over 9 bases. CDR3 length equals 14 residues. Losses at the gene ends were 3 bases for V and 0 bases for J; bases not matched to a gene: 3. Germline values: CDR1 GTSNPN, CDR2 SVGIG (reference sequence). The CDR3 sequence is CAWSTGGSSYEQYF. The CDR3 nucleotides are TGTGCCTGGAGCACAGGGGGCAGCTCCTACGAGCAGTACTTC. The full variable domain, its missing parts supplied by reference TRBV30 and TRBJ2-7, is SQTIHQWPATLVQPVGSPLSLECTVEGTSNPNLYWYRQAAGRGLQLLFYSVGIGQISSEVPQNLSASRPQDRQFILSSKKLLLSDSGFYLCAWSTGGSSYEQYFGPGTRLTVT.

The J gene is TRBJ1-2, the V gene TRBV7-8; D might be TRBD1 (6 bases). CDR3 size: 17 residues. The V end lost 7 bases, the J end lost 8 bases, and 29 bases lay between the germline ends. Germline-derived CDR1 and CDR2 are SGHVS and FQNEAQ. The CDR3 nucleotides are TGTGCCAGCACCCACCCCCGGGACAATTTTTATCCGGTCGGCTACACCTTC. Encoded protein: CASTHPRDNFYPVGYTF.

The V gene is TRBV7-9, the J gene TRBJ2-2, with 8 bases aligning to TRBD1. CDR1 and CDR2 from the germline V gene are SEHNR and FQNEAQ (reference sequence). With V trimmed by 6 bases and J by 2 bases, 5 bases remained unmatched. The CDR3 runs to 15 residues. For the CDR3, the DNA is TGTGCCAGCAGAGACAGGGGTCCTAACACCGGGGAGCTGTTTTTT. Translating gives CASRDRGPNTGELFF.

This clone appeared many times. The chain combines TRBV27 with TRBJ2-1; D is possibly TRBD1 (6 bases). V was cut by 7 bases and J by 6 bases, with 16 bases left in between. The germline V gene has CDR1 MNHEY and CDR2 SMNVEV (reference sequence). This CDR3 comprises 14 residues. CDR3 in amino acids: CASTGTQGSNEQFF. The DNA for the CDR3 is TGTGCCAGCACCGGGACCCAGGGGTCCAATGAGCAGTTCTTC.

The chain joins TRBV6-6 to TRBJ2-1; D perhaps matches TRBD1 (6 bases). With 4 bases removed from V and 2 bases from J, the gap between germline ends came to 12 bases. The CDR3 is made up of 15 amino acids. The germline V gene encodes CDR1 MNHNY and CDR2 SVGAGI (reference sequence). The CDR3 protein is CASSSRDNTYNEQFF. The CDR3 DNA reads as TGTGCCAGCAGTTCCCGGGACAACACCTACAATGAGCAGTTCTTC.

This rearrangement joins TRBV19 to TRBJ2-5; a weak D match, TRBD1 (6 bases). Germline V gene lookup returns CDR1 LNHDA and CDR2 SQIVND (reference sequence). The CDR3 covers 16 residues. The V gene lost 5 bases and the J gene lost 0 bases, with 16 bases spanning the gap. CDR3 region: CASSGSGHVYQETQYF. The CDR3 coding sequence is TGTGCCAGTAGTGGATCGGGACACGTGTACCAAGAGACCCAGTACTTC.

The chain combines TRBV5-8 with TRBJ2-7, with TRBD2 matching over 8 bases. Unmatched junction bases numbered 9, after V lost 4 bases and J lost 0 bases. This CDR3 is 16 amino acids long. Germline V gene data show CDR1 as SGHTS and CDR2 as YDEGEE. The CDR3 reads CASSPGGGRSSYEQYF. In nucleotides, the CDR3 is TGTGCCAGCAGCCCCGGGGGGGGGCGGAGCTCCTACGAGCAGTACTTC.

The V and J genes are TRBV6-4 and TRBJ2-7, with 12 bases that match TRBD2. The CDR3 length is 14 residues. V was pared by 7 bases and J by 2 bases, with 3 bases of the junction left unmatched. CDR1 is MRHNA, CDR2 SNTAGT, per germline. The CDR3 sequence is CASKRTSGTYEQYF. The CDR3 bases are TGTGCCAGCAAACGGACTAGCGGGACCTACGAGCAGTACTTC.

This chain connects TRBV18 to TRBJ2-1; 7 bases fit TRBD2. The CDR3 loop spans 16 amino acids. The V and J ends lost 0 bases and 1 base, in that order; junction bases with no gene match: 3. CDR1 and CDR2 from the germline V gene are KGHSH and LQKENI. CDR3 protein: CASSPPTGGSYNEQFF. CDR3 coding DNA: TGTGCCAGCTCACCACCTACGGGAGGATCCTACAATGAGCAGTTCTTC.

Only one count was recorded for this clone. This chain links TRBV28 with TRBJ1-5; TRBD1 matches 7 bases. Per the germline V gene, CDR1 is MDHEN and CDR2 is SYDVKM. The V and J ends lost 7 bases and 0 bases, in that order; junction bases with no gene match: 15. This CDR3 region has 18 residues. The DNA of the CDR3 is TGTGCCAGCACCCCACCCCCCCGGACAGGATTTAGCAATCAGCCCCAGCATTTT. This sequence encodes CASTPPPRTGFSNQPQHF.

The J gene is TRBJ2-1, the V gene TRBV21-1; the DNA was not used to check the table's D call, TRBD1. TRBV21-1 is described as a pseudogene. The CDR3 loop spans 15 amino acids. CDR3 sequence reads: CASSKVLDRGNEQFF. DNA for the CDR3: TGTGCCAGCAGCAAAGTCTTGGACAGGGGCAATGAGCAGTTCTTC.

This clone was detected only once. V is TRBV4-3 and J is TRBJ2-3; 12 positions agree with TRBD2. CDR1 LGHNA and CDR2 YSLEER come from the germline V gene. The CDR3 loop spans 20 amino acids. Germline trimming cut 0 bases from V and 1 base from J; bases unmatched to any gene: 11. The CDR3 spells CASSQDNHQTSGRRTDTQYF. CDR3 nucleotide sequence: TGCGCCAGCAGCCAAGATAACCACCAGACTAGCGGGAGACGCACAGATACGCAGTATTTT.

The chain carries TRBV30 and TRBJ2-7, with 10 bases aligning to TRBD2. The CDR3 runs to 13 residues. V lost 8 bases, J lost 0 bases, and 4 bases stayed unmatched. CDR1 GTSNPN and CDR2 SVGIG come from the germline V gene (reference sequence). The CDR3 coding sequence is TGTGCCCGGCGGACTAGCGGCTCCTACGAGCAGTACTTC. Translated: CARRTSGSYEQYF.

The chain recombines TRBV5-5 with TRBJ1-5, with a tentative D call TRBD1 (6 bases). Germline CDR1 SGHKS, CDR2 YYEKEE (reference sequence). V was pared by 0 bases and J by 6 bases, with 13 bases between. The length of the CDR3 is 15 residues. The CDR3 nucleotides are TGTGCCAGCAGCTTGGTCCCCGGGGGGCGTCAGCCCCAGCATTTT. Residues: CASSLVPGGRQPQHF.

The chain links TRBV5-6 to TRBJ2-1; 9 positions match TRBD2. CDR3 length: 16 amino acids. Looked up from germline, CDR1 is SGHDT and CDR2 is YYEEEE. V shed 0 bases, J shed 6 bases, and the junction held 7 bases outside the gene matches. The CDR3 DNA reads as TGTGCCAGCAGCTTGGCCTTGCGGGAGGGGACCAATGAGCAGTTCTTC. Translating gives CASSLALREGTNEQFF.

The chain has TRBV28 and TRBJ2-1, with D unresolved. Germline V gene data show CDR1 as MDHEN and CDR2 as SYDVKM. This CDR3 region has 13 residues. Trimming stripped 6 bases from V and 8 bases from J, with 14 bases between. The chain's CDR3 is CASSKSRFDEQFF. The CDR3 region has the DNA TGTGCCAGCAGCAAGTCTAGGTTTGATGAGCAGTTCTTC. The whole variable domain, remainder taken from reference TRBV28 and TRBJ2-1, is DVKVTQSSRYLVKRTGEKVFLECVQDMDHENMFWYRQDPGLGLRLIYFSYDVKMKEKGDIPEGYSVSREKKERFSLILESASTNQTSMYLCASSKSRFDEQFFGPGTRLTVL.

This clone was seen only once. The rearrangement joins TRBV28 to TRBJ2-3; D unresolved. The length of the CDR3 is 17 residues. Germline lookup yields CDR1 MDHEN and CDR2 SYDVKM. V was clipped by 4 bases and J by 3 bases, with 20 bases between them. CDR3 sequence (DNA): TGTGCCAGCAGTTCCCCTTTCGGAGCGCCAATGACAGATACGCAGTATTTT. It codes for CASSSPFGAPMTDTQYF.